This T cell receptor beta chain is drawn from a study of blood T cell repertoires in COVID-19. In the study overall: Sites in the United States, Italy and Spain provided acute and convalescent COVID-19 samples. T cells, B-cell-depleted T cells, or PBMCs supplied cDNA or gDNA.

How the authors handled the data: Counts of nucleated cells, estimated from reference gene primer amplification, were obtained. Using immunoSEQ multiplex PCR, the repertoire was profiled, and TCRdb retains in-frame clones only, with some absent. Clone size and the V and J calls come from that table; the DNA yielded D and trimming. The sample records some 220,000 clones, 80% to 85% being singletons. The sample taken for sequencing was peripheral blood. The TCR originated in a woman aged 70-85 years with COVID-19, enrolled during active disease.

The CDR3 spells CASSPRVQANSPLHF. The CDR3, as DNA: TGCGCCAGCAGCCCGCGGGTCCAGGCAAATTCACCCCTCCACTTT. J is TRBJ1-6 and V is TRBV4-3, with D unclear. Germline V gives CDR1 LGHNA, CDR2 YSLEER. This CDR3 contains 15 residues. The V end lost 4 bases, the J end lost 7 bases, and 14 bases lay between the germline ends.